The 24 T cell receptor beta chains given below trace back to one sample, sequenced in a study of STAT5B mutations in CD4+ large granular lymphocyte leukemia. Clones were sequenced by immunoSEQ multiplex PCR, and TCRdb holds only the in-frame ones, with some missing. The data hold 20,000 to 25,000 clones, with about 81% observed a single time. What was sequenced was CD4+ T cells from blood buffy coats. Receptors were obtained from a human donor in good health.

The rearrangement links TRBV4-1 to TRBJ2-7; D not certain. The V end lost 1 base, the J end lost 0 bases, and 7 bases lay between the germline ends. Germline values: CDR1 MGHRA, CDR2 YSYEKL. This CDR3 region has 14 residues. CDR3 nucleotides: TGCGCCAGCAGCCAAGGTTTTAGCTCCTACGAGCAGTACTTC. Its translation: CASSQGFSSYEQYF.

The V gene is TRBV2, the J gene TRBJ1-5; a weak D match, TRBD1 (6 bases). The CDR3 is 15 residues long. Deletions cut 7 bases from V and 0 bases from J, with 13 bases between. Germline V CDR1 and CDR2: SNHLY, FYNNEI. In DNA form, the CDR3 reads TGTGCCAGCATGATGCAGGGACATAGCAATCAGCCCCAGCATTTT. It codes for CASMMQGHSNQPQHF. Using reference TRBV2 and TRBJ1-5 for the parts outside the CDR3, the full variable domain is EPEVTQTPSHQVTQMGQEVILRCVPISNHLYFYWYRQILGQKVEFLVSFYNNEISEKSEIFDDQFSVERPDGSNFTLKIRSTKLEDSAMYFCASMMQGHSNQPQHFGDGTRLSIL.

Relative to its sample, this clone is hyperexpanded. This chain uses TRBV6-6 with TRBJ1-5, with 7 bases aligning to TRBD1. CDR1 is MNHNY, CDR2 SVGAGI, per germline (reference sequence). The J segment lost 4 bases and the V segment lost 0 bases, leaving 6 bases of the junction unmatched. The CDR3 loop spans 16 amino acids. DNA of the CDR3: TGTGCCAGCAGTTACTCGGCAGGCAGGGGGAATCAGCCCCAGCATTTT. Its protein is CASSYSAGRGNQPQHF.

V gene TRBV30 combines with J gene TRBJ2-1; 8 nucleotides match TRBD2. Trimming at V came to 2 bases and at J to 0 bases, leaving 3 bases not matched to a gene. Per germline, CDR1 GTSNPN and CDR2 SVGIG (reference sequence). The CDR3 loop spans 15 amino acids. Here the CDR3 reads CAWSSGTSSYNEQFF. The CDR3 DNA is TGTGCCTGGAGTTCCGGGACTAGCTCCTACAATGAGCAGTTCTTC.

The table lists this clone with a count of one. This rearrangement joins TRBV28 to TRBJ2-7; perhaps TRBD2 as D (6 bases). The CDR3 consists of 16 residues. V was cut by 6 bases and J by 3 bases, with 21 bases left in between. Germline V lookup: CDR1 MDHEN, CDR2 SYDVKM. CDR3 bases: TGTGCCAGCAGGTTCGGTGGGGGGAGGACCCTCTACGAGCAGTACTTC. Its translation: CASRFGGGRTLYEQYF.

V and J are TRBV7-2 and TRBJ1-5; 8 bases line up with TRBD1. There are 19 residues in the CDR3. Germline CDR1 is SGHTA and CDR2 is FQGNSA. V lost 1 base, J lost 3 bases, and 14 bases stayed unmatched. The CDR3 DNA reads TGTGCCAGCAGCTTAGGAGGACAGGGACTCCCAACTTTCAATCAGCCCCAGCATTTT. Its protein is CASSLGGQGLPTFNQPQHF.

The chain links TRBV30 to TRBJ1-4; maybe TRBD1 (5 bases). This CDR3 is 14 amino acids long. The germline gives CDR1 GTSNPN, CDR2 SVGIG (reference sequence). V was shortened by 7 bases and J by 6 bases, with 18 bases between the two germline ends. The CDR3 bases are TGTGCCTCCGCTAACCGGGACTGGGATGAAAAACTGTTTTTT. Protein: CASANRDWDEKLFF.

The chain employs TRBV6-6 and TRBJ1-1; D remains unclear. The CDR3 length is 13 residues. Germline V gives CDR1 MNHNY, CDR2 SVGAGI (reference sequence). Trimming cost V 10 bases and J 5 bases, with 17 bases left between them. The CDR3 nucleotides read TGTGCCACACAAGGGCAAGGTGGGACTGAAGCTTTCTTT. It is translated as CATQGQGGTEAFF.

This chain uses TRBV9 with TRBJ1-2; D gene unclear. Trimming cost V 6 bases and J 3 bases, with 15 bases left between them. Germline V CDR1 and CDR2: SGDLS, YYNGEE. The CDR3 sequence is 14 residues long. The CDR3 DNA follows: TGTGCCAGCACAGGCGGCGAATCTTACTATGGCTACACCTTC. Translation gives CASTGGESYYGYTF.

The chain uses TRBV7-8 and TRBJ2-3; possibly TRBD2 for D (6 bases). Trimming removed 5 bases from V and 4 bases from J, with 16 bases in between. The CDR3 loop spans 15 amino acids. Looked up from germline, CDR1 is SGHVS and CDR2 is FQNEAQ. The CDR3 nucleotides are TGTGCCAGCAGCATCCGCCCGGGAGTGGCAGATACGCAGTATTTT. It is translated as CASSIRPGVADTQYF.

This chain links TRBV5-6 with TRBJ2-1; D perhaps matches TRBD2 (6 bases). V lost 1 base and J lost 7, with 12 bases in between. From germline, CDR1 is SGHDT and CDR2 YYEEEE. This CDR3 has 14 amino acids. DNA for the CDR3: TGTGCCAGCAGCTTGTTCGGGGGAATTAATGAGCAGTTCTTC. Translation: CASSLFGGINEQFF.

This clone has a single count. This sequence joins TRBV7-2 and TRBJ2-7; TRBD2 matches 15 bases. V dropped 1 base and J dropped 5; count of bases not matched to a gene: 3. The CDR3 length is 16 residues. Germline V gene sequence: CDR1 SGHTA, CDR2 FQGNSA. The CDR3 DNA reads TGTGCCAGCAGCTTAGGGACTAGCGGGAGGGTACACGAGCAGTACTTC. Residues: CASSLGTSGRVHEQYF. Combining the CDR3 with reference TRBV7-2 and TRBJ2-7 gives the whole variable domain GAGVSQSPSNKVTEKGKDVELRCDPISGHTALYWYRQSLGQGLEFLIYFQGNSAPDKSGLPSDRFSAERTGGSVSTLTIQRTQQEDSAVYLCASSLGTSGRVHEQYFGPGTRLTVT.

The CDR3 spells CASSPDPRQGAINTEAFF. DNA of the CDR3: TGTGCCAGCAGTCCGGATCCTCGACAGGGGGCAATCAACACTGAAGCTTTCTTT. The rearrangement uses TRBV28 and TRBJ1-1; 10 bases line up with TRBD1. The CDR3 sequence is 18 residues long. V shed 5 bases, J shed 2 bases, and the junction held 14 bases outside the gene matches. Per germline, CDR1 MDHEN and CDR2 SYDVKM.

This CDR3 is CASSRTENEQYF. The CDR3 bases are TGTGCCAGCAGCCGCACGGAGAACGAGCAGTACTTC. The chain employs TRBV28 and TRBJ2-7; D call uncertain. Germline V CDR1 and CDR2: MDHEN, SYDVKM. The CDR3 covers 12 residues. Trimming took off 6 bases at V and 5 bases at J, with 11 bases between the two ends.

The rearrangement joins TRBV18 to TRBJ2-2; 7 bases line up with TRBD2. Losses at the gene ends were 3 bases for V and 5 bases for J; bases not matched to a gene: 6. Germline-derived CDR1 and CDR2 are KGHSH and LQKENI. This CDR3 spans 15 amino acids. CDR3 residues: CASSPGLGRTGELFF. In nucleotides, the CDR3 is TGTGCCAGCTCACCCGGACTAGGGCGGACCGGGGAGCTGTTTTTT.

The chain recombines TRBV5-4 with TRBJ2-3, with 8 bases matching TRBD2. Germline V lookup: CDR1 SGHNT, CDR2 YYREEE (reference sequence). The V gene end was trimmed by 1 base and the J gene end by 4 bases; junction bases not matched to a gene: 5. The CDR3 runs to 15 residues. The CDR3 DNA is TGTGCCAGCAGCTTGAACGGGGGGGCCTCAGATACGCAGTATTTT. This sequence encodes CASSLNGGASDTQYF.

The rearrangement links TRBV28 to TRBJ1-6; D is perhaps TRBD1 (6 bases). Germline CDR1 MDHEN, CDR2 SYDVKM. The CDR3 is 16 amino acids. V lost 6 bases and J lost 3, with 15 bases in between. This chain's CDR3 is CASSNRETGYNSPLHF. CDR3 coding DNA: TGTGCCAGCAGCAACCGAGAGACAGGCTATAATTCACCCCTCCACTTT.

The chain carries TRBV5-1 and TRBJ2-3, with D unresolved. V was shortened by 4 bases and J by 0 bases, with 3 bases between the two germline ends. The CDR3 extends over 12 amino acids. Germline CDR1 reads SGHRS; CDR2 reads YFSETQ. Here the CDR3 reads CASSPSTDTQYF. The CDR3 DNA reads as TGCGCCAGCAGCCCTAGCACAGATACGCAGTATTTT.

The chain is built from TRBV6-6 and TRBJ2-5, with 7 bases lining up with TRBD1. Trimming cost V 8 bases and J 1 base; bases outside gene matches: 7. Germline V gene data show CDR1 as MNHNY and CDR2 as SVGAGI (reference sequence). The CDR3 is made up of 14 amino acids. CDR3 in amino acids: CASGPQGTQETQYF. Written as DNA, the CDR3 is TGTGCCAGCGGACCACAGGGGACCCAAGAGACCCAGTACTTC.

V gene TRBV5-4 combines with J gene TRBJ1-4, with 7 bases that match TRBD1. Germline V gene lookup returns CDR1 SGHNT and CDR2 YYREEE (reference sequence). The CDR3 is 15 amino acids. Trimming took 4 bases from V and 5 from J; bases not matched to a gene: 8. In nucleotides, the CDR3 is TGTGCCAGCAGCCCAGGACAGGCCGAGAATGAAAAACTGTTTTTT. Translation: CASSPGQAENEKLFF.

The chain employs TRBV7-9 and TRBJ1-5; D is unclear. CDR1 SEHNR and CDR2 FQNEAQ come from the germline V gene (reference sequence). The CDR3 spans 13 residues. Trimming shortened V by 5 bases and J by 7 bases, and 12 bases separated the two germline ends. DNA of the CDR3: TGTGCCAGCAGCCGCGATGGCGGACAGCCCCAGCATTTT. Translating it yields CASSRDGGQPQHF.

The gene calls are TRBV7-8 and TRBJ1-1, with D unclear. V was trimmed by 7 bases and J by 5 bases, leaving 20 bases between them. The germline gives CDR1 SGHVS, CDR2 FQNEAQ. This CDR3 is built from 15 residues. The CDR3 here is CASKSTRGLTTEAFF. CDR3 nucleotide sequence: TGTGCCAGCAAGTCAACCCGAGGGCTGACGACTGAAGCTTTCTTT.

This chain uses TRBV4-3 with TRBJ1-5; 7 bases align to TRBD1. After removal of 0 bases from V and 7 bases from J, the junction contained 0 bases not matched to a gene. There are 13 residues in the CDR3. Germline-derived CDR1 and CDR2 are LGHNA and YSLEER. The CDR3 region has the DNA TGCGCCAGCAGCCAAGACAGGGGGCAGCCCCAGCATTTT. This codes for CASSQDRGQPQHF.

V usage is TRBV7-6 and J usage is TRBJ2-2, with D maybe TRBD2 (7 bases). V was shortened by 7 bases and J by 7 bases, with 19 bases between the two germline ends. The CDR3 runs 15 residues. Germline lookup yields CDR1 SGHVS and CDR2 FNYEAQ. CDR3 in DNA: TGTGCCAGCAAACAGGGCGGGAGAAGAGACGGGGAGCTGTTTTTT. This translates into CASKQGGRRDGELFF.